The present entry profiles one T cell receptor (beta chain) with its context. The source of the sample is a study of blood T cell repertoires in COVID-19. Overall study context: Sample material is recorded as cDNA or gDNA derived from T cells, B-cell-depleted T cells, or PBMCs.

Participants were placed into cohorts based on the clinical history they reported. Here immunoSEQ multiplex PCR was the method, and the copy in TCRdb shows in-frame clones only, minus some. The sample has approximately 450,000 clones, 80% to 90% seen once; the top ten hold 0.95% to 1.3%. The germline gives CDR1 SGHTA, CDR2 FQGNSA. Trimming at V came to 5 bases and at J to 1 base, leaving 10 bases not matched to a gene. The CDR3 totals 16 residues. The sequencing sample was made of PBMCs or T cells enriched from blood (not recorded which). The receptor was isolated from a man aged 25-40 years who had recovered from COVID-19. The V and J genes are TRBV7-2 and TRBJ1-1; 7 bases map to TRBD1. Here the CDR3 reads CASSPREGARNTEAFF. CDR3 in DNA: TGTGCCAGCAGCCCCCGGGAGGGGGCCCGGAACACTGAAGCTTTCTTT.